These T cell receptor beta chains were read from a single sample in a study of cytomegalovirus exposure and HLA in healthy donors. Assay: immunoSEQ multiplex PCR; the TCRdb copy retains only in-frame clones and omits some. The sample lists about 260,000 clones, 90% occurring once. Sequencing used PBMCs. All receptors derive from a woman aged 25 to 39 in good health and CMV-seronegative. The CDR3 runs from the conserved cysteine through the conserved F or W. Fields, in order: CDR3 protein, V gene, clone size, J gene. Where a row states a size, it is once, few, many or the class of an expanded clone; other rows omit it.

CASSGLAGDEQFF | TRBV2 | NA | TRBJ2-1
CASRTGGYEKLFF | TRBV19 | once | TRBJ1-4
CASSYIHNTGELFF | TRBV6-6 | few | TRBJ2-2
CASSLTSGVYEQYF | TRBV11-2 | once | TRBJ2-7
CASSVAGGEGRPANYGYTF | TRBV9 | once | TRBJ1-2
CASSWDRVQPQHF | TRBV28 | NA | TRBJ1-5
CASSKVVGGNQPQHF | TRBV28 | few | TRBJ1-5
CSATGLGTYEQYF | TRBV29-1 | NA | TRBJ2-7
CASSSYPVDRGNKAEAFF | TRBV7-3 | NA | TRBJ1-1
CASSSRVSETQYF | TRBV11-1 | NA | TRBJ2-5
CASSARTGQGDEQYF | TRBV9 | NA | TRBJ2-7
CASSQVGDYEQYF | TRBV14 | NA | TRBJ2-7
CAFLGDGGELFF | TRBV19 | few | TRBJ2-2
CASSPNRGDRELFF | TRBV18 | NA | TRBJ2-2
CASSEPGDGEKLFF | TRBV25-1 | NA | TRBJ1-4
CASSGGATNEKLFF | TRBV9 | NA | TRBJ1-4
CASSKGQVYEQYF | TRBV28 | NA | TRBJ2-7
CASSGLAGSNEQFF | TRBV2 | NA | TRBJ2-1
CASRLGGQETQYF | TRBV5-1 | NA | TRBJ2-5
CASRPGIQETQYF | TRBV2 | once | TRBJ2-5
CASSLYQGLGYTF | TRBV5-6 | once | TRBJ1-2
CASSLEGLGRTTKETQYF | TRBV13 | once | TRBJ2-5
CASSSGTANTEAFF | TRBV7-3 | NA | TRBJ1-1
CASSSLRVTYEQYF | TRBV27 | NA | TRBJ2-7
CASSSGTTGELFF | TRBV5-1 | NA | TRBJ2-2
CASSPGTVYEQYF | TRBV7-6 | once | TRBJ2-7
CASRDSGANVLTF | TRBV28 | NA | TRBJ2-6
CASSEEVLASSTDTQYF | TRBV6-1 | NA | TRBJ2-3
CASSVAHRGTGNTIYF | TRBV9 | few | TRBJ1-3
CASSFAQDSPQYF | TRBV27 | few | TRBJ2-7
CASRLGTSGTDTQYF | TRBV25-1 | NA | TRBJ2-3
CASSSASGSPTDTQYF | TRBV5-1 | NA | TRBJ2-3
CASSHLAGQSYNEQFF | TRBV4-3 | few | TRBJ2-1
CSVLDRTIYNEQFF | TRBV29-1 | once | TRBJ2-1
CASSPIAGGGTDTQYF | TRBV27 | NA | TRBJ2-3
CASSVLGGGTDTQYF | TRBV9 | NA | TRBJ2-3
CASSYSPGSGNTIYF | TRBV6-6 | NA | TRBJ1-3
CASSQDLLTGYEQYF | TRBV14 | NA | TRBJ2-7
CASSVDDGRGVTQYF | TRBV9 | once | TRBJ2-3
CASSVGQVNQPQHF | TRBV5-5 | NA | TRBJ1-5
CASSPRQGRQETQYF | TRBV28 | NA | TRBJ2-5
CASSPFGRGNEQFF | TRBV7-9 | NA | TRBJ2-1
CASSLDWNTEAFF | TRBV5-4 | NA | TRBJ1-1
CAIKGTSGAYEQYF | TRBV10-3 | NA | TRBJ2-7
CASSHGREAFF | TRBV4-2 | once | TRBJ1-1
CAIASEQETQYF | TRBV10-3 | NA | TRBJ2-5
CATTRDRATF | TRBV2 | NA | TRBJ1-2
CASSLRSQETQYF | TRBV27 | NA | TRBJ2-5